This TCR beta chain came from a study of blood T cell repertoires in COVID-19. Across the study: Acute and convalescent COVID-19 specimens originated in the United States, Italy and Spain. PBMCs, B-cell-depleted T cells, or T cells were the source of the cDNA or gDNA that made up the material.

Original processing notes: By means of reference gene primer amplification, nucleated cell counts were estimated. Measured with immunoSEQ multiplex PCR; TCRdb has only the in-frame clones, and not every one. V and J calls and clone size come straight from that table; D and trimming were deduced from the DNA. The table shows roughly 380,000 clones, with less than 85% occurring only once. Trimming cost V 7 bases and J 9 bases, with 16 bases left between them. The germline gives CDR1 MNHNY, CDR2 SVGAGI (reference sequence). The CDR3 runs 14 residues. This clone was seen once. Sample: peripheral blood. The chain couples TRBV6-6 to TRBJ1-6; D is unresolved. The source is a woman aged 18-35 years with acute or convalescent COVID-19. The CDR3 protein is CASKDNEEGSPLHF. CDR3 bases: TGTGCCAGCAAGGATAACGAGGAGGGTTCACCCCTCCACTTT.